The next 5 T cell receptor beta chains were all read from a single sample in a study of blood T cell repertoires in COVID-19. Sequenced by immunoSEQ multiplex PCR; TCRdb stores in-frame clones only, minus some. The table shows approximately 290,000 clones, with just under 90% occurring only once. Source material: peripheral blood. The receptors derive from a woman in her 30s with COVID-19, enrolled during active disease.

The chain joins TRBV5-1 to TRBJ1-5, with TRBD1 matching over 8 bases. The germline V gene has CDR1 SGHRS and CDR2 YFSETQ. The J segment lost 7 bases and the V segment lost 0 bases, leaving 6 bases of the junction unmatched. The CDR3 extends over 15 amino acids. In DNA form, the CDR3 reads TGCGCCAGCAGCTTGGTAGCAGGGGGCGAACAGCCCCAGCATTTT. It translates to CASSLVAGGEQPQHF.

This clone was recorded only once. This sequence joins TRBV2 and TRBJ2-3; a possible D gene is TRBD2 (6 bases). CDR1 is SNHLY and CDR2 is FYNNEI in the germline V gene. This CDR3 comprises 11 residues. V was trimmed by 8 bases and J by 9 bases, leaving 12 bases between them. The CDR3 here is CASLLAGTQYF. The CDR3 DNA reads TGTGCCAGCCTACTGGCGGGGACGCAGTATTTT.

The gene calls are TRBV12-5 and TRBJ2-1, with 7 bases aligning to TRBD1. The junction had 7 bases not matched to a gene; V was cut back by 5 bases and J by 9 bases. The CDR3 runs to 13 residues. Germline assignment: CDR1 LGHNT and CDR2 FRNRAP. This chain's CDR3 is CASGPSRGSEQFF. CDR3 nucleotides: TGTGCTAGTGGTCCGTCCAGGGGGAGTGAGCAGTTCTTC.

The chain employs TRBV11-3 and TRBJ2-1; the D gene is possibly TRBD1 (8 bases). Germline CDR1 and CDR2: SGHNT and YENEEA. Trimming stripped 3 bases from V and 6 bases from J, with 15 bases between. The CDR3 totals 15 residues. The CDR3: CASSFTGGGSNEQFF. The CDR3 DNA reads TGTGCCAGCAGCTTCACAGGGGGAGGGAGCAATGAGCAGTTCTTC.

The chain has TRBV7-9 and TRBJ1-1; the D is unclear. V was cut by 1 base and J by 3 bases, with 6 bases left in between. Germline V lookup: CDR1 SEHNR, CDR2 FQNEAQ (reference sequence). The CDR3 totals 13 residues. The CDR3 bases are TGTGCCAGCAGCTTAGACAGTTACACTGAAGCTTTCTTT. Translation gives CASSLDSYTEAFF.